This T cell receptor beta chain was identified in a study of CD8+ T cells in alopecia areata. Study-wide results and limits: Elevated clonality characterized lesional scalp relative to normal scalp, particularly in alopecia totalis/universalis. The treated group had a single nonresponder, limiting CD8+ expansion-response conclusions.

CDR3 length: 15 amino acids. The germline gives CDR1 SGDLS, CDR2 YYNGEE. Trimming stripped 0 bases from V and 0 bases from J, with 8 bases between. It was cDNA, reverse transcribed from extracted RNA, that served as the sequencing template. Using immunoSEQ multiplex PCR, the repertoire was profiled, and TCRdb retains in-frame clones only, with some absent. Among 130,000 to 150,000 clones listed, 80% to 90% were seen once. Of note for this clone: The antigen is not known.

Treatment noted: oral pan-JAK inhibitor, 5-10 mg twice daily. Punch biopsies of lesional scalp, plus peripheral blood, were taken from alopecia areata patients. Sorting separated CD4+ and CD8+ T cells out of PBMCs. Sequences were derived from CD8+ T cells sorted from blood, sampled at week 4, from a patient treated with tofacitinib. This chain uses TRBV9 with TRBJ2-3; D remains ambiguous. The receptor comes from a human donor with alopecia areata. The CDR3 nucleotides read TGTGCCAGCAGCGTAGGCGAAGCTAGCACAGATACGCAGTATTTT. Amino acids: CASSVGEASTDTQYF.